The next 18 T cell receptor beta chains were all read from a single sample in a study of CXCR3-negative and CXCR3-positive naive CD8 T cells. The authors prepared UMI-labeled TRB cDNA libraries by 5' RACE. TCRdb re-called the 5' RACE reads and catalogs CDR3 proteins one per entry, DNA excluded. The listing records approximately 37,000 distinct CDR3 sequences. Sequencing used memory CD8+ T cells from blood. The receptor source for this set is a human donor in good health. Some clones in this sample may be carry-over from other donors' samples.

This sequence joins TRBV12-3 or TRBV12-4 and TRBJ2-7; without DNA, the TCRdb call of TRBD1 cannot be checked. This CDR3 comprises 16 residues. The CDR3 is CASSAGTGMRTYEQYF.

The CDR3 reads CASSLGAAGMNEQFF. The rearrangement joins TRBV7-6 to TRBJ2-1; TCRdb names TRBD2, which stays unverified in the absence of DNA. The V gene's germline CDR1 is SGHVS and CDR2 FNYEAQ. The CDR3 has 15 amino acids.

This rearrangement joins TRBV6-2 or TRBV6-3 to TRBJ2-1. Germline V gene sequence: CDR1 MNHEY, CDR2 SVGEGT. This CDR3 is 15 amino acids long. CDR3 residues: CASSPQLSSYNEQFF.

The chain uses TRBV9 and TRBJ2-2; the D gene TCRdb calls, TRBD2, cannot be checked with no DNA. CDR3 length equals 18 residues. The germline gives CDR1 SGDLS, CDR2 YYNGEE. This CDR3 is CASSSRGLAGENTGELFF.

CDR3 sequence reads: CASSRRGGEAEAFF. The genes are TRBV4-2 and TRBJ1-1. The CDR3 has 14 amino acids. The V gene's germline CDR1 is LGHNA and CDR2 YNFKEQ.

This chain links TRBV5-8 with TRBJ2-7. This CDR3 comprises 13 residues. Germline CDR1 and CDR2: SGHTS and YDEGEE. CDR3 residues: CASIGWPDYEQYF.

The J gene is TRBJ2-3, the V gene TRBV25-1; TCRdb's D gene call, TRBD2, goes unchecked for lack of DNA. The germline V gene encodes CDR1 MGHDK and CDR2 SYGVNS. The CDR3 is made up of 18 amino acids. CDR3 sequence reads: CASSDHSPLADPTDTQYF. The full variable domain, rest sourced from reference TRBV25-1 and TRBJ2-3, is EADIYQTPRYLVIGTGKKITLECSQTMGHDKMYWYQQDPGMELHLIHYSYGVNSTEKGDLSSESTVSRIRTEHFPLTLESARPSHTSQYLCASSDHSPLADPTDTQYFGPGTRLTVL.

The rearrangement links TRBV12-3 or TRBV12-4 to TRBJ2-2; TCRdb's assignment of TRBD2 cannot be checked, as there is no DNA. The CDR3 consists of 16 residues. The CDR3 sequence is CASLSGETVVTGELFF.

This rearrangement joins TRBV20-1 to TRBJ2-2; the D call of TRBD1 rests on TCRdb alone, since no DNA is present to check it. The CDR3 length is 16 residues. CDR1 is DFQATT, CDR2 SNEGSKA, per germline (reference sequence). The CDR3 region is CSARDNRAKNTGELFF.

The rearrangement uses TRBV7-9 and TRBJ1-2; TCRdb's assignment of TRBD1 cannot be checked, as there is no DNA. This CDR3 contains 15 residues. The V gene's germline CDR1 is SEHNR and CDR2 FQNEAQ (reference sequence). The CDR3 spells CASTSSGGTDYGYTF.

The chain combines TRBV6-2 or TRBV6-3 with TRBJ2-7; TCRdb's D call, TRBD1, is unchecked because there is no DNA. CDR3 length: 12 residues. CDR1 and CDR2 (germline): MNHEY, SVGEGT. CDR3 region: CATQGYRYEQYF.

The chain recombines TRBV29-1 with TRBJ2-7; TCRdb calls TRBD1, which cannot be checked without DNA. CDR3 size: 13 residues. Germline CDR1 is SQVTM and CDR2 is ANQGSEA. This CDR3 is CSVEDRDNYEQYF.

The chain carries TRBV4-2 and TRBJ2-7. CDR3 length equals 16 residues. The germline gives CDR1 LGHNA, CDR2 YNFKEQ. The chain's CDR3 is CASSQETSLSSYEQYF.

The chain couples TRBV4-1 to TRBJ1-1; TCRdb names TRBD1, which stays unverified in the absence of DNA. Germline values: CDR1 MGHRA, CDR2 YSYEKL. The CDR3 runs to 14 residues. CDR3 protein: CASSQDRGFAEAFF.

The rearrangement joins TRBV27 to TRBJ2-1; the TCRdb D gene call, TRBD1, has no DNA to confirm it. The CDR3 is 18 amino acids. Germline V lookup: CDR1 MNHEY, CDR2 SMNVEV (reference sequence). CDR3 in amino acids: CASTPGLSAAPSYNEQFF.

J is TRBJ2-7 and V is TRBV7-8; without DNA, the TCRdb call of TRBD1 cannot be checked. This CDR3 spans 14 amino acids. Germline V gene sequence: CDR1 SGHVS, CDR2 FQNEAQ. CDR3 sequence reads: CASSSLTGGYEQYF.

The CDR3 loop is CASRLFLAGERPSGELFF. The chain couples TRBV7-3 to TRBJ2-2; as DNA is missing, the TRBD2 call by TCRdb cannot be tested. This CDR3 region has 18 residues. Germline V gene sequence: CDR1 SGHTA, CDR2 FQGTGA.

Frequency places this clonotype as large (0.1 to 1%). The chain couples TRBV14 to TRBJ2-5; TCRdb's assignment of TRBD1 cannot be checked, as there is no DNA. The CDR3 consists of 14 residues. The germline CDR1 and CDR2 sequences are SGHDN and FVKESK. The CDR3 region is CASSQEEGGETQYF.